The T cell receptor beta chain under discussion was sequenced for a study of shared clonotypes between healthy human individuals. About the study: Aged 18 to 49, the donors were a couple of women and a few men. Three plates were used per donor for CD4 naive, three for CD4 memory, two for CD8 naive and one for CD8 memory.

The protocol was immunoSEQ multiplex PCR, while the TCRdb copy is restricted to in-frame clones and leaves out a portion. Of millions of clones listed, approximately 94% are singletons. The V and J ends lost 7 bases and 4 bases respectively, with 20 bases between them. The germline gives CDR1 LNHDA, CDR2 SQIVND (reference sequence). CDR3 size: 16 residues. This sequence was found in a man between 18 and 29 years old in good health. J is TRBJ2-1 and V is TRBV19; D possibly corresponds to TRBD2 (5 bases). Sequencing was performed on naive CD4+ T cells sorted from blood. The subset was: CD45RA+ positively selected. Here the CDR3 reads CASTPRRSREYNEQFF. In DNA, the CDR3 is TGTGCCAGTACCCCACGGCGGTCGAGGGAATACAATGAGCAGTTCTTC.